The entry below describes one T cell receptor beta chain. Antigen: not known. Described treatment: 15 to 20 received Ad26.COV2.S at low or high dose, single or two shots; roughly five received placebo; per-sample allocation not given. The investigators took samples on day 63 after the first vaccine or placebo injection. The data were taken from a study of Ad26.COV2.S vaccination and SARS-CoV-2 variants. Findings and caveats of the study: Vaccine recipients posted higher spike-specific TCR breadth than their placebo counterparts.

Profiling relied on immunoSEQ multiplex PCR, and the TCRdb table lists in-frame clones only, not all of them. The sample shows around 300,000 clones, under 90% of them seen only once. The V gene end was trimmed by 0 bases and the J gene end by 4 bases; junction bases not matched to a gene: 12. This CDR3 is 18 amino acids long. Germline assignment: CDR1 LGHDT and CDR2 YNNKEL (reference sequence). This receptor was identified in a person aged 18-60 years who received the Ad26.COV2.S COVID-19 vaccine or a placebo. Source: peripheral blood, taken in a trial of Ad26.COV2.S vaccine versus placebo. V and J are TRBV3-1 (or the pseudogene TRBV3-2) and TRBJ1-1; 9 bases map to TRBD1. The CDR3 region is CASSQERVGGTGRTEAFF. DNA of the CDR3: TGTGCCAGCAGCCAAGAAAGGGTTGGGGGGACAGGGCGCACTGAAGCTTTCTTT.